One sample yielded the 14 T cell receptor beta chains listed below, sequenced in a study of CD8+ T cells in alopecia areata. On the basis of CD4, CD8alpha, NKG2D, NKG2ACE and other markers, pooled cutaneous lymph node cells were sorted. Following RNA extraction, reverse transcription yielded cDNA that acted as the sequencing template. Here immunoSEQ multiplex PCR was the method, and the copy in TCRdb shows in-frame clones only, minus some. The specimen gives approximately 300,000 clones without singletons; the ten biggest hold approximately 1.2%. Sequenced: CD4+ T cells sorted from a lymph node. The source is a C3H/HeJ mouse with alopecia areata. The strain is characterized by the MHC haplotype H2-k.

In the case of this clone: The germline and genes are mouse ones. The read ends 4 residues early relative to the CDR3; the germline J gene fills the gap. The V call is TRBV13-3, the J call TRBJ1-2; unclear D gene. Germline lookup yields CDR1 NNHDY and CDR2 SYVADS. This CDR3 spans 12 amino acids. Trimming removed 7 bases from V and 0 bases from J, with 7 bases in between. The sequenced part of the CDR3 DNA is TGTGCCAGCTCACACCCAAACTCC. It translates to CASSHPNS. From start to end, the CDR3 is CASSHPNSDYTF.

Comments on this clone: The genes and germline here are from mouse. The read comes to an end 4 residues before the CDR3 does, leaving the germline J gene to fill in the end. This chain uses TRBV1 with TRBJ2-5; D call uncertain. Germline CDR1 is NSQYPW and CDR2 is LRSPGD (reference sequence). This CDR3 comprises 12 residues. V lost 6 bases and J 0 bases, leaving 4 bases between the germline ends. Partial CDR3 DNA: TGCACCTGCAGGCAGAACCAAGAC. Its translation: CTCRQNQD. The whole CDR3 sequence is CTCRQNQDTQYF.

Note on this clone: It differs at one base from a far larger clone, so likely a read error. Gene labels here are mouse ones. Read sequence stops 4 residues before the CDR3 end, and the germline J gene provides the missing end. Other DNA sequences from this sample encode an identical CDR3 as well. The V gene is TRBV19, the J gene TRBJ1-1; D gene ambiguous. The CDR3 has 12 residues. Germline CDR1 FNHDT, CDR2 SITEND (reference sequence). With 3 bases removed from V and 1 base from J, the gap between germline ends came to 4 bases. The part of the CDR3 DNA that was read is TGTGCCAGCAGTAGACAAAACACA. Translation: CASSRQNT. The full CDR3 reads CASSRQNTEVFF.

Comment on this clone: Gene names and germline match the mouse. The read halts 4 residues ahead of the CDR3 end, with the missing end drawn from the germline J gene. The J gene is TRBJ2-5, the V gene TRBV17, with 9 nucleotides matching TRBD2. The V gene end was trimmed by 3 bases and the J gene end by 0 bases; junction bases not matched to a gene: 4. CDR1 is MNHDT, CDR2 YYDKIL, per germline. This CDR3 region has 16 residues. CDR3 DNA (partial): TGTGCTAGCAGTAGCCACTGGGGGGAGAACCAAGAC. It translates to CASSSHWGENQD. The complete CDR3 reads CASSSHWGENQDTQYF.

Note on this clone: Mouse names are used for the genes. The CDR3 extends 4 residues past the end of the read, so its final part is completed from the germline J gene. V and J are TRBV13-2 and TRBJ1-1, with 9 nucleotides matching TRBD1. The V gene's germline CDR1 is NNHNN and CDR2 SYGAGS (reference sequence). The CDR3 is 14 amino acids. CDR3 in amino acids: CASGDARQGGEVFF. The DNA read from the CDR3 is TGTGCCAGCGGTGATGCGAGACAGGGGGGA.

This clone showed up just a few times. The germline and genes are mouse ones. The read terminates 4 residues before the CDR3 end, so the remaining end is supplied by the germline J gene. The V call is TRBV13-1, the J call TRBJ1-1, with TRBD1 matching over 7 bases. CDR3 size: 16 residues. With V trimmed by 0 bases and J by 0 bases, 5 bases remained unmatched. CDR1 and CDR2 (germline): NSHNY, SYGAGN. The sequenced CDR3 bases are TGTGCCAGCAGTGATGCAGGGACAGCTGCAAACACA. Protein sequence: CASSDAGTAANT. Given in full, the CDR3 is CASSDAGTAANTEVFF.

Notes on this clone: The genes and germline here are from mouse. The read finishes 4 residues shy of the CDR3 end, and the germline J gene is used to complete it. The chain uses TRBV1 and TRBJ2-4; no definite D call. The CDR3 covers 17 residues. Trimming took 0 bases from V and 0 from J, leaving 13 bases between them. CDR1 NSQYPW and CDR2 LRSPGD come from the germline V gene (reference sequence). The DNA read from the CDR3 is TGCACCTGCAGTGCAGATCGCGGCAGGAAAAGTCAAAAC. As protein: CTCSADRGRKSQN. The whole CDR3 protein is CTCSADRGRKSQNTLYF.

Points on this clone: Gene labels here are mouse ones. The DNA ends 4 residues before the CDR3 does, and the rest of the CDR3 is filled in from the germline J gene. This sample includes further DNA sequences coding for the same CDR3. This chain links TRBV1 with TRBJ2-2; 8 nucleotides align to TRBD2. The germline V gene has CDR1 NSQYPW and CDR2 LRSPGD (reference sequence). The junction had 1 base not matched to a gene; V was cut back by 3 bases and J by 1 base. The CDR3 is 15 amino acids. Incomplete CDR3 DNA: TGCACCTGCAGTGCCGACTGGGGAAACACCGGG. This sequence encodes CTCSADWGNTG. The complete CDR3 protein is CTCSADWGNTGQLYF.

This clone was counted between two and nine times. Gene names and germline refer to mouse. The CDR3 extends 4 residues past the end of the read, so its final part is completed from the germline J gene. The chain employs TRBV13-1 and TRBJ2-7, with 7 positions matching TRBD2. The CDR3 sequence is 13 residues long. With 4 bases clipped from V and 0 bases from J, the junction kept 1 base outside the gene matches. Germline lookup yields CDR1 NSHNY and CDR2 SYGAGN. The CDR3 sequence is CASSTGDSYEQYF. The covered CDR3 bases are TGTGCCAGCAGTACTGGGGACTCCTAT.

On this clone itself: Gene names follow the mouse nomenclature. Sequencing ends 4 residues short of the CDR3 end; the germline J gene provides the rest. Other nucleotide sequences from this sample produce the same CDR3. This chain joins TRBV13-1 and TRBJ2-7, with 8 bases identical to TRBD2. This CDR3 spans 13 amino acids. CDR1 and CDR2 from the germline V gene are NSHNY and SYGAGN. The DNA read from the CDR3 is TGTGCCAGCAGTGACCCTGGGGGGTAT. This codes for CASSDPGGY. The complete CDR3 protein is CASSDPGGYEQYF.

This clone has only a few counts. Gene names refer to mouse genes. The read finishes 4 residues shy of the CDR3 end, and the germline J gene is used to complete it. The genes are TRBV13-1 and TRBJ2-7; the D gene is possibly TRBD1 (5 bases). The CDR3 extends over 14 amino acids. V lost 6 bases, J lost 0 bases, and 13 bases lay in between. Germline CDR1 reads NSHNY; CDR2 reads SYGAGN. The DNA read from the CDR3 is TGTGCCAGCAACAGACAGAGGAGCTCCTAT. As protein: CASNRQRSSY. The complete CDR3 reads CASNRQRSSYEQYF.

About this clone itself: Gene labels here are mouse ones. Partial CDR3 DNA: TGTGCCAGCAAAATGGGACTGGGGGCTAGTCAAAAC. Its translation is CASKMGLGASQN. The full CDR3 reads CASKMGLGASQNTLYF. The chain links TRBV13-1 to TRBJ2-4; 11 positions match TRBD2. The read comes to an end 4 residues before the CDR3 does, leaving the germline J gene to fill in the end. Trimming took 6 bases from V and 0 from J; bases not matched to a gene: 6. CDR3 length equals 16 residues. CDR1 and CDR2 (germline): NSHNY, SYGAGN.

On this clone itself: Gene names follow the mouse nomenclature. The missing CDR3 end, 4 residues past where the read stops, is filled in from the germline J gene. At the DNA level, this CDR3 is encoded by other sequences in the same sample as well. The gene calls are TRBV13-1 and TRBJ1-2; 9 bases match TRBD1. This CDR3 region has 14 residues. Germline assignment: CDR1 NSHNY and CDR2 SYGAGN. V shed 6 bases, J shed 0 bases, and the junction held 3 bases outside the gene matches. This CDR3 reads CASTRDRANSDYTF. CDR3 DNA, as far as it was read: TGTGCCAGCACCCGGGACAGGGCAAACTCC.

This clone was seen a few times. Gene names and germline match the mouse. The CDR3 goes on 4 residues after the read ends, and that part is filled in from the germline J gene. Other DNA sequences of this sample code for an identical CDR3. V usage is TRBV1 and J usage is TRBJ2-3, with 9 bases that match TRBD2. The germline V gene encodes CDR1 NSQYPW and CDR2 LRSPGD (reference sequence). The CDR3 contains 14 residues. With 7 bases clipped from V and 0 bases from J, the junction kept 2 bases outside the gene matches. CDR3 sequence: CTCKLGGSAETLYF. The sequenced part of the CDR3 DNA is TGCACCTGCAAACTGGGGGGTAGTGCAGAA.